The source of this T cell receptor beta chain is a study of blood T cells in healthy people across ages. Study results and caveats: A greater number of naive CD4+ cells and higher diversity distinguished long-lived donors from aged donors.

Through a sample-barcoded 5' primer and a J-beta primer mix, a second PCR was run for roughly 6 to 11 cycles. The authors tagged each cDNA molecule using a template-switch adaptor with 12 random nucleotides. TCRdb itself ran the 5' RACE reads through MiXCR, one entry per CDR3 protein. Altogether about 580,000 distinct CDR3 sequences are present, around 48% being singletons, with the ten largest covering roughly 25%. Samples each yielded at least 6 micrograms of total RNA. The CDR3 loop spans 18 amino acids. Germline V gene lookup returns CDR1 SGHTA and CDR2 FQGNSA. Comments on this clonotype: Antigen: not known.

This chain uses TRBV7-2 with TRBJ2-4, with 13 bases aligning to TRBD2. The closer fit of TRBJ2-5 to the DNA end suggests the J call may be wrong. The origin of this receptor is a man older than 75 in good health. Material: blood. CDR3 DNA sequence: TGTGCCAGCAGCTACCGGACTAGCGGGAGAGTGATTGGAGAGACCCAGTACTTC. Its translation is CASSYRTSGRVIGETQYF.